This entry is about one T cell receptor beta chain. The sample originates from a study of blood T cell repertoires in COVID-19. Study-wide background: Sources were T cells, B-cell-depleted T cells, or PBMCs; the material itself was cDNA or gDNA.

Produced via immunoSEQ multiplex PCR; TCRdb's table is partial and in-frame only. The sample yields about 130,000 clones, over 60% seen once. The sample consisted of peripheral blood. The TCR originated in a woman aged 70-85 years with acute or convalescent COVID-19.

The CDR3 DNA reads TGTGCCAGCAGTCCTTGGGCCGGGACAGGGGGGTCCTACTCTGGGGCCAACGTCCTGACTTTC. This codes for CASSPWAGTGGSYSGANVLTF. The chain employs TRBV6-6 and TRBJ2-6, with TRBD1 identical over 11 bases. Trimming removed 5 bases from V and 0 bases from J; junction bases left unmatched: 15. CDR3 length equals 21 residues. In germline, CDR1 is MNHNY, CDR2 SVGAGI (reference sequence).